The T cell receptor (beta chain) under discussion was sequenced for a study of a mutant IDH1 vaccine in newly diagnosed glioma. Study background: Patients were pretreated with radiotherapy, temozolomide, or both, mostly both. Overall study findings and caveats: Pseudoprogression apparently lacked any relation to changes in top peripheral T cell clonotypes.

Method: immunoSEQ multiplex PCR; TCRdb's copy keeps in-frame clones and lacks some. The sample consists of tens of thousands of clones, 91% of them appearing once. Regarding time point: baseline, week 1 (first vaccination visit). Treatment: pre-vaccination baseline after standard-of-care therapy. As for this clone: Its antigen is not identified.

The V gene lost 8 bases and the J gene lost 5 bases, with 22 bases spanning the gap. CDR1 is MDHEN, CDR2 SYDVKM, per germline. This CDR3 has 16 residues. This specimen consisted of PBMCs, obtained from a glioma patient treated with radiotherapy, temozolomide or both. The gene calls are TRBV28 and TRBJ1-5, with D unclear. The TCR comes from a middle-aged man with glioma. CDR3 loop: CASLTGDGPGDQPQHF. The CDR3 DNA is TGTGCCAGCCTAACGGGCGACGGCCCGGGCGATCAGCCCCAGCATTTT.